Listed here are 21 T cell receptor beta chains from one sample, sequenced in a study of blood T cell repertoires in COVID-19. TCRdb's table, derived via immunoSEQ multiplex PCR, lists solely in-frame clones and lacks some. The sample has about 90,000 clones, 80% to 90% seen once. Material for sequencing was peripheral blood. The receptors here all came from a human donor in a cohort sampled during active COVID-19.

The rearrangement uses TRBV7-7 and TRBJ2-5; 9 positions agree with TRBD1. V gave up 4 bases and J gave up 1 base; unmatched junction bases: 1. The CDR3 is made up of 14 amino acids. Germline values: CDR1 SSHAT, CDR2 FNYEAQ (reference sequence). This chain's CDR3 is CASSSTGGQETQYF. CDR3 DNA sequence: TGTGCCAGCAGCTCGACAGGGGGCCAAGAGACCCAGTACTTC.

In DNA, the CDR3 is TGTGCCAGCATACTTGTAAGACAGTTAAGCTATGGCTACACCTTC. Protein sequence: CASILVRQLSYGYTF. The gene calls are TRBV11-3 and TRBJ1-2; D possibly corresponds to TRBD1 (5 bases). Germline lookup yields CDR1 SGHNT and CDR2 YENEEA. CDR3 size: 15 residues. V gave up 7 bases and J gave up 4 bases, with 19 bases separating them.

The J gene is TRBJ1-1, the V gene TRBV6-5; a weak D match, TRBD1 (5 bases). The CDR3 spans 16 residues. Trimming took off 0 bases at V and 0 bases at J, with 11 bases between the two ends. Germline CDR1 and CDR2: MNHEY and SVGAGI. The CDR3 protein is CASSYSGGGLNTEAFF. The CDR3 region has the DNA TGTGCCAGCAGTTACTCCGGGGGAGGGTTGAACACTGAAGCTTTCTTT.

The chain joins TRBV9 to TRBJ1-1; 9 bases agree with TRBD1. The CDR3 sequence is 15 residues long. V lost 3 bases and J lost 1; bases outside the gene matches: 4. Germline loops: CDR1 SGDLS, CDR2 YYNGEE. CDR3 sequence (DNA): TGTGCCAGCAGCGCCGGACAGGGGAAGAACACTGAAGCTTTCTTT. Amino acids: CASSAGQGKNTEAFF.

This chain uses TRBV19 with TRBJ1-2; D is possibly TRBD1 (6 bases). The CDR3 contains 12 residues. Germline V gene sequence: CDR1 LNHDA, CDR2 SQIVND (reference sequence). V lost 8 bases and J 6 bases, leaving 13 bases between the germline ends. CDR3 sequence (DNA): TGTGCCAGTCGCGGGGGCGGGGATGGCTACACCTTC. Amino acid sequence: CASRGGGDGYTF.

The gene calls are TRBV2 and TRBJ2-3, with TRBD2 matching over 11 bases. This CDR3 is 15 amino acids long. V lost 5 bases, J lost 6 bases, and 7 bases stayed unmatched. CDR1 and CDR2 from the germline V gene are SNHLY and FYNNEI. CDR3 nucleotide sequence: TGTGCCAGCAGTCCTCTGACTAGCGGGGCGGATACGCAGTATTTT. Translation gives CASSPLTSGADTQYF.

This clone showed up just once. This chain joins TRBV5-1 and TRBJ2-6; possible D gene TRBD1, 6 bases. The CDR3 is 16 amino acids. In germline, CDR1 is SGHRS, CDR2 YFSETQ. Deletions cut 3 bases from V and 3 bases from J, with 13 bases between. CDR3 amino acids: CASSSKQGSGANVLTF. The CDR3 DNA reads as TGCGCCAGCAGCTCGAAACAGGGCAGTGGGGCCAACGTCCTGACTTTC.

About this clone: One end of the junction varies from germline; a read error may be responsible. The chain carries TRBV2 and TRBJ1-2, with D uncertain. The V gene's germline CDR1 is SNHLY and CDR2 FYNNEI. CDR3 length: 12 residues. CDR3 residues: CASSERGILRGF. CDR3 sequence (DNA): TGTGCCAGCAGTGAGAGAGGTATACTCCGAGGGTTC.

The V call is TRBV6-6, the J call TRBJ1-5; TRBD1 might be the D (5 bases). From germline, CDR1 is MNHNY and CDR2 SVGAGI (reference sequence). Trimming removed 6 bases at V and 3 bases at J, with 12 bases between. The CDR3 spans 14 residues. The CDR3 reads CASRLDSNNQPQHF. CDR3 DNA: TGTGCCAGCAGGCTAGACAGTAACAATCAGCCCCAGCATTTT.

This clone showed up just once. The CDR3 region has the DNA TGCAGCGTTGTCGGGACAGACCTTTCCAACTATGGCTACACCTTC. Translating it yields CSVVGTDLSNYGYTF. This chain uses TRBV29-1 with TRBJ1-2; 7 bases line up with TRBD1. After removal of 4 bases from V and 2 bases from J, the junction contained 10 bases not matched to a gene. Per germline, CDR1 SQVTM and CDR2 ANQGSEA. The CDR3 extends over 15 amino acids.

This rearrangement joins TRBV9 to TRBJ1-1; TRBD1 matches 8 bases. Germline CDR1 reads SGDLS; CDR2 reads YYNGEE. The V gene end was trimmed by 2 bases and the J gene end by 4 bases; junction bases not matched to a gene: 1. CDR3 length equals 13 residues. CDR3 DNA: TGTGCCAGCAGCGTTGGACAGGGCACTGAAGCTTTCTTT. Protein product: CASSVGQGTEAFF.

J is TRBJ2-7 and V is TRBV5-1, with 7 positions matching TRBD1. The CDR3 is made up of 15 amino acids. V gave up 5 bases and J gave up 5 bases; unmatched junction bases: 13. Looked up from germline, CDR1 is SGHRS and CDR2 is YFSETQ. CDR3 protein: CASRPLTGSVHEQYF. CDR3 bases: TGCGCCAGCAGGCCTTTGACAGGGTCTGTCCACGAGCAGTACTTC.

The chain is built from TRBV7-3 and TRBJ2-3; 15 bases are shared with TRBD2. The ends lost 0 bases at V and 8 bases at J; junction bases unmatched: 6. In germline, CDR1 is SGHTA, CDR2 FQGTGA. The CDR3 runs to 17 residues. The CDR3 loop is CASSLTGTSGGYGTQYF. CDR3 coding DNA: TGTGCCAGCAGCTTAACCGGGACTAGCGGGGGGTATGGTACGCAGTATTTT.

On this clone: The junction and the germline gene differ at one end; a read error may be behind it. The V call is TRBV6-2 or TRBV6-3, the J call TRBJ1-1; D unresolved. The germline CDR1 and CDR2 sequences are MNHEY and SVGEGT. The CDR3 covers 12 residues. The DNA for the CDR3 is TGTGCCAGCAGTCCCGACACAGCCCTCTCCCAATTT. Encoded protein: CASSPDTALSQF.

This clone was detected once. The chain is built from TRBV29-1 and TRBJ2-5; 7 bases fit TRBD1. Germline V gene lookup returns CDR1 SQVTM and CDR2 ANQGSEA. The ends lost 3 bases at V and 4 bases at J; junction bases unmatched: 14. This CDR3 spans 16 amino acids. CDR3 bases: TGCAGCGTTGACCGCTCTGACAGGGTGAGGGGAGAGACCCAGTACTTC. Amino acid sequence: CSVDRSDRVRGETQYF.

This chain joins TRBV18 and TRBJ1-4; D is possibly TRBD1 (5 bases). CDR1 is KGHSH, CDR2 LQKENI, per germline. The CDR3 runs 16 residues. The ends were cut back, 6 bases at V and 1 base at J, with 15 bases in the middle. The CDR3 nucleotides read TGTGCCAGCTCCCCCGGGGGGGGAATAACTAATGAAAAACTGTTTTTT. Translation: CASSPGGGITNEKLFF.

The gene calls are TRBV19 and TRBJ1-5; TRBD1 aligns across 8 bases. Germline-derived CDR1 and CDR2 are LNHDA and SQIVND (reference sequence). CDR3 length equals 17 residues. The V gene end was trimmed by 0 bases and the J gene end by 4 bases; junction bases not matched to a gene: 8. CDR3 coding DNA: TGTGCCAGTAGTATAGATAGGAGGACAGGGAGAAATCAGCCCCAGCATTTT. Residues: CASSIDRRTGRNQPQHF. The full variable domain, its missing parts supplied by reference TRBV19 and TRBJ1-5, is DGGITQSPKYLFRKEGQNVTLSCEQNLNHDAMYWYRQDPGQGLRLIYYSQIVNDFQKGDIAEGYSVSREKKESFPLTVTSAQKNPTAFYLCASSIDRRTGRNQPQHFGDGTRLSIL.

V usage is TRBV7-2 and J usage is TRBJ2-2; no firm D call. Between the trimmed V and J ends, which lost 4 bases and 6 bases, there was a span of 9 bases. The CDR3 is 13 residues long. Germline V gene sequence: CDR1 SGHTA, CDR2 FQGNSA. CDR3 nucleotides: TGTGCCAGCAGCTCCCAAACGGCCGGGGAGCTGTTTTTT. It yields the protein CASSSQTAGELFF.

This clone showed up just once. The chain is built from TRBV6-5 and TRBJ2-7; 7 bases agree with TRBD1. The CDR3 is 14 residues long. J gave up 2 bases and V 7 bases, and 8 bases lay outside the gene matches. Germline V gene sequence: CDR1 MNHEY, CDR2 SVGAGI. The CDR3 sequence is CASKVRDSTYEQYF. CDR3 DNA sequence: TGTGCCAGCAAGGTACGGGACAGTACCTACGAGCAGTACTTC.

The gene calls are TRBV4-3 and TRBJ2-7, with D maybe TRBD1 (6 bases). Germline V CDR1 and CDR2: LGHNA, YSLEER. There are 15 residues in the CDR3. Trimming stripped 2 bases from V and 1 base from J, with 12 bases between. Here the CDR3 reads CASSQQTDSSYEQYF. CDR3 bases: TGCGCCAGCAGCCAACAGACGGACAGTTCCTACGAGCAGTACTTC.

The rearrangement joins TRBV6-1 to TRBJ1-1; 9 bases map to TRBD1. The germline gives CDR1 MNHNS, CDR2 SASEGT. V was clipped by 4 bases and J by 1 base; unmatched bases: 10. This CDR3 is built from 17 residues. As DNA, the CDR3 is TGTGCCAGCAGTGTCATCCCGGGACAGGGAAGGAACACTGAAGCTTTCTTT. It codes for CASSVIPGQGRNTEAFF.